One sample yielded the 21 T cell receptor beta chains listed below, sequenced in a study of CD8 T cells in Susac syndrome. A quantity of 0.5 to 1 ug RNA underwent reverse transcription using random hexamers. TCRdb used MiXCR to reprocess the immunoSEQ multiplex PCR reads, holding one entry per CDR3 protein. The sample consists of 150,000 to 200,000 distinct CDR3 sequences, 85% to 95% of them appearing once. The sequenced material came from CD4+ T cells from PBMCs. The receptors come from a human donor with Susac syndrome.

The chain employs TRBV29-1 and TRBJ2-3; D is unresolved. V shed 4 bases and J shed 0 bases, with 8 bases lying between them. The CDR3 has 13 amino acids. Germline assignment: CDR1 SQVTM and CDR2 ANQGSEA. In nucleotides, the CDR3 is TGCAGCGTTGCAGTCCCTAGCACAGATACGCAGTATTTT. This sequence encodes CSVAVPSTDTQYF.

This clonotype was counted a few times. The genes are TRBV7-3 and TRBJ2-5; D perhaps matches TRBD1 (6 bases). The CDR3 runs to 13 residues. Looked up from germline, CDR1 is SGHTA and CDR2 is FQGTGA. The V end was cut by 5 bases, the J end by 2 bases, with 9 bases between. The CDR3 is CASSPGTQETQYF. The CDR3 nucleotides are TGTGCCAGCAGCCCCGGGACACAAGAGACCCAGTACTTC.

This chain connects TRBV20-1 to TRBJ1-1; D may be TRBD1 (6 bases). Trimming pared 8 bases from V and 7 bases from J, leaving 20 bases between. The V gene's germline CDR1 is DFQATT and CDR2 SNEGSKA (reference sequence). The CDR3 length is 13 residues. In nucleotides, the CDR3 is TGCAGTCCCCGGCGAGGGGGACAAAATGAAGCTTTCTTT. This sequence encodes CSPRRGGQNEAFF.

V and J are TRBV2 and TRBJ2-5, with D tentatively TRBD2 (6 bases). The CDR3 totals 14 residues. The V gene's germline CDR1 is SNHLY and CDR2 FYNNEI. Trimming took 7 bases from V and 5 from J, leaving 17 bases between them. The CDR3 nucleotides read TGTGCCAGCATTACCGGGGGTTCTGCGGAGACCCAGTACTTC. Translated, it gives CASITGGSAETQYF.

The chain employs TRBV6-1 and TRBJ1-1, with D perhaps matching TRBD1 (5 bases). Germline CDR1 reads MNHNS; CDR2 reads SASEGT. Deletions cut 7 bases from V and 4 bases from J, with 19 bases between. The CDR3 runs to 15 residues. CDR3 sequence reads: CASTLGRSLGTEAFF. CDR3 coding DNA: TGTGCCAGCACCCTGGGACGGAGTTTGGGCACTGAAGCTTTCTTT.

Written as DNA, the CDR3 is TGTGCCAGCAGTCACCTGGATTCGGGACAGGGGCACGAGCAGTACTTC. It specifies CASSHLDSGQGHEQYF. The J gene is TRBJ2-7, the V gene TRBV6-5; 10 nucleotides align to TRBD1. The CDR3 is 16 amino acids. Trimming cost V 5 bases and J 5 bases; bases outside gene matches: 12. Germline-derived CDR1 and CDR2 are MNHEY and SVGAGI.

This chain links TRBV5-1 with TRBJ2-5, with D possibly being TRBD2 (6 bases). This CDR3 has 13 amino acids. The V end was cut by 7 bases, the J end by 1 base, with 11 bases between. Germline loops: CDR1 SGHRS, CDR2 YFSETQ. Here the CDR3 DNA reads TGCGCCAGCGGTACGGGACTCCAAGAGACCCAGTACTTC. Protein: CASGTGLQETQYF.

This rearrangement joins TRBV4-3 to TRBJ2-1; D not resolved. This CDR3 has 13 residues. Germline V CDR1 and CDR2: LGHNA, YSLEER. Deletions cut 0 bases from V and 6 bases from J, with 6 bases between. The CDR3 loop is CASSQDRPNEQFF. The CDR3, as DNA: TGCGCCAGCAGCCAAGACCGACCCAATGAGCAGTTCTTC.

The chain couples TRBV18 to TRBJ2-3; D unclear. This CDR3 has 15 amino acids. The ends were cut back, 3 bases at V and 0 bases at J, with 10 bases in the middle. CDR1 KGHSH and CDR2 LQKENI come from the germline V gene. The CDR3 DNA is TGTGCCAGCTCACCGATCGCGGCCAGCACAGATACGCAGTATTTT. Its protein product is CASSPIAASTDTQYF.

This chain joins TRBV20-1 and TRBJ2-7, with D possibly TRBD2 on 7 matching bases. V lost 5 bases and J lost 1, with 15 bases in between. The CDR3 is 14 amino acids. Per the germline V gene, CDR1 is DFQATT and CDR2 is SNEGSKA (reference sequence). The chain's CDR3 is CSARGAGGSYEQYF. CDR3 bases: TGCAGTGCTCGGGGGGCCGGGGGGTCCTACGAGCAGTACTTC.

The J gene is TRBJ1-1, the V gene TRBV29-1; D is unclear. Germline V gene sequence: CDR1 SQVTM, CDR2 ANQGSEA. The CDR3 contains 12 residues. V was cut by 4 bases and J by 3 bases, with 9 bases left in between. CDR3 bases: TGCAGCGTTGCCGCGGGCCACACTGAAGCTTTCTTT. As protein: CSVAAGHTEAFF.

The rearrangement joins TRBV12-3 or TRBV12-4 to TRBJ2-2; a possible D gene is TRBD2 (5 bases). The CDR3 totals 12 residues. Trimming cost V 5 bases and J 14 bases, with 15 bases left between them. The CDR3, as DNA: TGTGCCAGCAGTACTTCCCCCGGGGTTCTGTTTTTT. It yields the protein CASSTSPGVLFF.

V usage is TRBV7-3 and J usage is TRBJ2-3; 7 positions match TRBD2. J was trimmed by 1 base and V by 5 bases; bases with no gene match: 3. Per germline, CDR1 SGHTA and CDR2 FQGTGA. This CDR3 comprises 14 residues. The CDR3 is CASSDGGGTDTQYF. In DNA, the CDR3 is TGTGCCAGCAGCGATGGGGGGGGCACAGATACGCAGTATTTT.

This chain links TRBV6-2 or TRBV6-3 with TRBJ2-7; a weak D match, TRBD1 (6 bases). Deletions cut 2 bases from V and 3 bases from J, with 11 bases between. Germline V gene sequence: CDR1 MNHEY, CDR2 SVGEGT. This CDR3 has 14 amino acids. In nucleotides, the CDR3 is TGTGCCAGCAGTTACGGGCAGGGGAGCTACGAGCAGTACTTC. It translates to CASSYGQGSYEQYF.

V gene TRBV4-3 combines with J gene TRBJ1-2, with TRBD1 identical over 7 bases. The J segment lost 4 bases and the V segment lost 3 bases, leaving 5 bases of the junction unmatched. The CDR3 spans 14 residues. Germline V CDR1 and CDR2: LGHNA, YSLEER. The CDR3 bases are TGCGCCAGCAGCCAGACAGGGACAGCCTATGGCTACACCTTC. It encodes CASSQTGTAYGYTF.

CDR3 in DNA: TGTGCCAGTCAACAGGGCATCCGGACTGAAGCTTTCTTT. Protein product: CASQQGIRTEAFF. This chain connects TRBV3-1 to TRBJ1-1; the D gene is possibly TRBD1 (6 bases). Germline values: CDR1 LGHDT, CDR2 YNNKEL (reference sequence). Trimming removed 9 bases from V and 5 bases from J, with 16 bases in between. This CDR3 region has 13 residues. The variable domain in full, with the rest retrieved from reference TRBV3-1 and TRBJ1-1, is DTAVSQTPKYLVTQMGNDKSIKCEQNLGHDTMYWYKQDSKKFLKIMFSYNNKELIINETVPNRFSPKSPDKAHLNLHINSLELGDSAVYFCASQQGIRTEAFFGQGTRLTVV.

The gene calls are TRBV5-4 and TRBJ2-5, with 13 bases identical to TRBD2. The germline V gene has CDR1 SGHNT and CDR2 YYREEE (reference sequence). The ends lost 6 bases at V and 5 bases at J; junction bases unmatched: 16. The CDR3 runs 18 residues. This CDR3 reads CASNLRVTSGGPEETQYF. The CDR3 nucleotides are TGTGCCAGCAACCTAAGGGTGACTAGCGGGGGGCCTGAGGAGACCCAGTACTTC. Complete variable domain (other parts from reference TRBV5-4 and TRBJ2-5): ETGVTQSPTHLIKTRGQQVTLRCSSQSGHNTVSWYQQALGQGPQFIFQYYREEENGRGNFPPRFSGLQFPNYSSELNVNALELDDSALYLCASNLRVTSGGPEETQYFGPGTRLLVL.

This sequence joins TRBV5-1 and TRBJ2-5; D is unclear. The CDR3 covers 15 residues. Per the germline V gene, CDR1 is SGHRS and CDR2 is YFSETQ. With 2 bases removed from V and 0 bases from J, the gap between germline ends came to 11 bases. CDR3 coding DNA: TGCGCCAGCAGCTTAAAACAGTTGCACCAAGAGACCCAGTACTTC. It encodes CASSLKQLHQETQYF.

The CDR3 DNA reads TGTGCCAGCAGTTACTCGACAGTCCGAAGGGAGACCCAGTACTTC. It yields the protein CASSYSTVRRETQYF. The chain uses TRBV6-5 and TRBJ2-5; D might be TRBD1 (5 bases). This CDR3 contains 15 residues. Trimming took 0 bases from V and 5 from J, leaving 13 bases between them. Per germline, CDR1 MNHEY and CDR2 SVGAGI.

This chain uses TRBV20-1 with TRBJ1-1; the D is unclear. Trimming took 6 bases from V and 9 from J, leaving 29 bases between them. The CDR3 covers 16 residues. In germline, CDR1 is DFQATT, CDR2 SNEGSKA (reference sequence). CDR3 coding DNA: TGCAGTGCCCCATTCAACGATCAACCGGGAGCTCAACAAGCTTTCTTT. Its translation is CSAPFNDQPGAQQAFF.

The DNA for the CDR3 is TGTGCCAGCAGCTTATGGACAGGGGGCGGACAGACCCAGTACTTC. Translation: CASSLWTGGGQTQYF. V and J are TRBV7-9 and TRBJ2-5, with TRBD1 matching 11 bases. The CDR3 runs to 15 residues. The germline V gene encodes CDR1 SEHNR and CDR2 FQNEAQ (reference sequence). Losses at the gene ends were 2 bases for V and 6 bases for J; bases not matched to a gene: 5.